Listed below are T cell receptor beta chains from one sample, sequenced in a study of T cells in Graves' hyperthyroidism and ophthalmopathy. TCRdb re-derived calls from the multiplex PCR reads in MiXCR, one entry per CDR3 protein. The sample contains fewer than 900,000 distinct CDR3 sequences, around 17% of which appear only once. The sequenced sample was blood. These receptors were obtained from a man younger than 35 with Graves' hyperthyroidism. CDR3s include the opening cysteine and the closing phenylalanine or tryptophan. Expanded clones are given a class, and other clones once, few, many or no size at all.

V	size	J	CDR3
TRBV4-2	many	TRBJ2-1	CASSHLLAGGTGNEQFF
TRBV7-9	-	TRBJ2-7	CASSLPGPLPSYGQYF
TRBV15	many	TRBJ1-2	CATSRDPGRGYTF
TRBV10-3	-	TRBJ1-3	CAITVDPSGNTIYF
TRBV7-3	-	TRBJ2-1	CASSPAGTGPYNEQFF
TRBV7-9	many	TRBJ2-7	CASSISARDEQYF
TRBV3-1	few	TRBJ1-6	CASSLQTGGKSPLHF
TRBV18	many	TRBJ2-1	CASSPPNARLSYNEQFF
TRBV12-5	-	TRBJ2-2	CASGLGQGSSGRVTGELFF
TRBV12-3/TRBV12-4	many	TRBJ2-2	CASSFGQGRSRTGELFF
TRBV28	many	TRBJ2-7	CASSWSGTYEQYF
TRBV10-3	many	TRBJ2-1	CAIRDGLAGPNEQFF
TRBV15	-	TRBJ2-7	CATSMGGYEQYF
TRBV7-9	-	TRBJ2-7	CASSFWPAGGGQYF
TRBV27	many	TRBJ2-7	CASSKSGSPYEQYF
TRBV29-1	-	TRBJ2-2	CSATASRAANTGELFF
TRBV19	few	TRBJ2-1	CASSMGQSSYNEQFF
TRBV2	many	TRBJ2-7	CASLKDSPREQYF
TRBV20-1	few	TRBJ2-4	CSARTGTGGTDIQYF
TRBV12-3/TRBV12-4	few	TRBJ2-7	CARSSTRKAAYEQYF
TRBV5-1	many	TRBJ1-1	CASSWDSSEAFF
TRBV5-5	-	TRBJ2-5	CASAQVAQETQYF
TRBV7-3	-	TRBJ2-1	CASSLIPRLAGVGEQFF
TRBV29-1	many	TRBJ2-3	CSVVPADRTDTQYF
TRBV7-9	few	TRBJ2-1	CASSLELIDNEQFF
TRBV18	many	TRBJ1-1	CASSPGSLATNTEAFF
TRBV15	many	TRBJ2-6	CATSRGSPGQGYVLTF
TRBV2	few	TRBJ2-3	CASSDPSGKYTDTQYF
TRBV12-3/TRBV12-4	few	TRBJ1-2	CASSSPGTGGYGYTF
TRBV20-1	many	TRBJ2-1	CSATPTFNEQFF
TRBV28	many	TRBJ2-2	CASSSAPSPGELFF
TRBV19	few	TRBJ2-2	CASKKGTGRGTGELFF
TRBV4-3	few	TRBJ2-7	CASSPGTGVYYEQYF
TRBV19	-	TRBJ2-5	CASSATMGRIGKETQYF
TRBV7-2	few	TRBJ2-5	CASSLAPSGYQETQYF
TRBV28	many	TRBJ2-3	CASSSPSLGGRALQADTQYF
TRBV2	few	TRBJ1-2	CASSEAPMDYTF
TRBV20-1	-	TRBJ1-5	CSARTRGISRNQPQHF
TRBV28	many	TRBJ2-5	CASSSPPRGETQYF
TRBV20-1	-	TRBJ1-1	CSASGRVNTEAFF
TRBV7-8	-	TRBJ2-3	CASSSTPHTLTDTQYF
TRBV5-1	-	TRBJ2-7	CASSPGEIAGGYEQYF
TRBV29-1	once	TRBJ2-2	CSVEGAGRTGELFF
TRBV12-3/TRBV12-4	-	TRBJ1-2	CASSLTQGFGYTF
TRBV6-1	many	TRBJ2-1	CASTQGWGANEQFF
TRBV4-2	few	TRBJ1-6	CASSQRPGTVNSPLHF
TRBV11-2	many	TRBJ2-1	CASSLARVWLAGNYNEQFF
TRBV12-3/TRBV12-4	-	TRBJ1-2	CASSARTGGGYTF
TRBV7-8	many	TRBJ2-1	CASSPGTGGYEQFF
TRBV10-3	many	TRBJ2-7	CAISDLGYEQYF
TRBV6-1	many	TRBJ1-1	CASRRKNTEAFF
TRBV11-2	-	TRBJ1-1	CASSFSGQLFTEAFF
TRBV6-2/TRBV6-3	many	TRBJ2-3	CASSYSALQGTDTQYF